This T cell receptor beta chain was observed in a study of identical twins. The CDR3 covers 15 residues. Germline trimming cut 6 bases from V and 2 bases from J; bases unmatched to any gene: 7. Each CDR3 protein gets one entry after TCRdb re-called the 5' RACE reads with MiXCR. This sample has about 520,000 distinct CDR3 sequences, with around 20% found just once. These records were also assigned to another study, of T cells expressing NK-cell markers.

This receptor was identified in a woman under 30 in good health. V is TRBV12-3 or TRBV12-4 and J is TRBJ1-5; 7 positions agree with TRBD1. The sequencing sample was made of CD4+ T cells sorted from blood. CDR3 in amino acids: CASSPNRGGNQPQHF. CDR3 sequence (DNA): TGTGCCAGCAGCCCCAACAGGGGTGGCAATCAGCCCCAGCATTTT.